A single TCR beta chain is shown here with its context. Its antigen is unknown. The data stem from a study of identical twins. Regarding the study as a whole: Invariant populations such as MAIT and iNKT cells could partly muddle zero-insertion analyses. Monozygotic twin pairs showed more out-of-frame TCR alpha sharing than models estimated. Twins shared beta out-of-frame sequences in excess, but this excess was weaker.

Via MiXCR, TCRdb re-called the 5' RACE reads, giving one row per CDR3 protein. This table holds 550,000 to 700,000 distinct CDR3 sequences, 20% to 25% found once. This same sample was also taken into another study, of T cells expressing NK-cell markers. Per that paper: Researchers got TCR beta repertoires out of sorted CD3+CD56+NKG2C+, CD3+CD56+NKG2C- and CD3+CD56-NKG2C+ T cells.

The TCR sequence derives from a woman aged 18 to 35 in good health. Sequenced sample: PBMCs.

The CDR3 DNA is TGCAGCTTCGGACAGGGGTTTGAAGCTTTCTTT. This sequence encodes CSFGQGFEAFF. V gene TRBV29-1 combines with J gene TRBJ1-1; 9 positions agree with TRBD1. CDR3 length: 11 residues. V dropped 8 bases and J dropped 7; count of bases not matched to a gene: 5. In germline, CDR1 is SQVTM, CDR2 ANQGSEA.